The source of this T cell receptor beta chain is a study of cytomegalovirus exposure and HLA in healthy donors. Overall study context: When roughly 420 donors were genotyped, just over 80% of them were found to fall in the Caucasian-associated ancestry cluster. Points from the study as a whole: The availability of immune exposure information extended only to CMV serostatus.

Germline loops: CDR1 SGHRS, CDR2 YFSETQ. Trimming pared 2 bases from V and 8 bases from J, leaving 14 bases between. This CDR3 region has 14 residues. The PCR contained 60 Vbeta and 13 Jbeta primers. Produced via immunoSEQ multiplex PCR; TCRdb's table is partial and in-frame only. The repertoire holds approximately 130,000 clones, with around nine tenths as singletons. On this clone: Its antigen is still unknown.

These donors counted as nominally healthy when sampled, but unrecorded immune exposures were likely. The V and J genes are TRBV5-1 and TRBJ2-1; D perhaps matches TRBD2 (7 bases). The sample consisted of PBMCs. The origin of this receptor is a woman in her twenties or thirties in good health and CMV-seronegative. The CDR3 sequence: CASSLGGGRDEQFF. The DNA of the CDR3 is TGCGCCAGCAGCTTAGGGGGGGGGCGCGATGAGCAGTTCTTC.